This T cell receptor beta chain was observed in a study of tumor-infiltrating lymphocytes in primary liver carcinoma. As for the study in general: Read depth, roughly 3.5 to 7.5 million productive TCRbeta reads, did not differ significantly between tissues. Study results and limitations: Owing to bulk unsorted samples, no comparison was made between CD4+ and CD8+ repertoires.

J gave up 5 bases and V 6 bases, and 13 bases lay outside the gene matches. The CDR3 sequence is 16 residues long. This clonotype showed up just once. Its antigen is not known. A much larger clonotype is one base distant, so this may be a read error. Blood RNA was derived from unsorted whole blood, and germline DNA was extracted too. cDNA specific to TCR beta was made from about 0.45 ug of total RNA, with a constant-region primer employed for priming. Slightly modified ARM-PCR served as the procedure for the TCR beta libraries. These libraries came from three rounds of nested multiplex PCR. Amplification in the first two PCR rounds was performed using TRBV1-TRBV30 forward primers and a C-beta reverse primer for about 10 cycles each. TCRdb processed the multiplex PCR reads anew with MiXCR; each CDR3 protein has one entry. The sample records fewer than 350,000 distinct CDR3 sequences, 55% to 65% being singletons.

Material for sequencing was peripheral blood. The chain employs TRBV12-3 or TRBV12-4 and TRBJ2-5, with 9 bases identical to TRBD1. The receptor was derived from a man between 40 and 49 years old with primary liver carcinoma and hepatitis B virus infection. The DNA for the CDR3 is TGTGCCAGCAGGTATACAGGGGGCGCCGCGGTGGAGACCCAGTACTTC. Amino acid sequence: CASRYTGGAAVETQYF.